Listed below are T cell receptor beta chains from one sample, sequenced in a study of T cell repertoires in cytomegalovirus infection. TCRdb fed the reads into MiXCR, producing one record per CDR3 protein. The sample holds around 330,000 distinct CDR3 sequences, about a sixth seen once. Sequencing input: PBMCs. Source of these receptors: a human donor in good health (CMV status not recorded). Some clones in this sample may be carry-over from other donors' samples. CDR3s include the opening cysteine and the closing phenylalanine or tryptophan. The order of the fields is J gene, V gene, D gene, CDR3 protein. The D gene is left open where the match is weak.

J: TRBJ2-7
V: TRBV5-8
D: -
CDR3: CASSLYGQATYEQYF

J: TRBJ2-7
V: TRBV12-3/TRBV12-4
D: -
CDR3: CASSSGSDSYEQYF

J: TRBJ1-6
V: TRBV20-1
D: TRBD1
CDR3: CSARTGGENSPLHF

J: TRBJ1-1
V: TRBV20-1
D: TRBD1
CDR3: CSARDSRGPGYTEAFF

J: TRBJ2-5
V: TRBV28
D: TRBD1
CDR3: CASRAGGRETQYF

J: TRBJ1-2
V: TRBV11-1
D: -
CDR3: CASSQDSNYGYTF

J: TRBJ1-6
V: TRBV4-1
D: TRBD1
CDR3: CASSQADRPGGTSPLHF

J: TRBJ2-1
V: TRBV6-2/TRBV6-3
D: -
CDR3: CASSYPGPNNEQFF

J: TRBJ2-2
V: TRBV6-4
D: -
CDR3: CASQVRAIGELFF

J: TRBJ2-3
V: TRBV5-4
D: -
CDR3: CASSPRGVGTDTQYF

J: TRBJ2-7
V: TRBV11-2
D: -
CDR3: CASSPRVYEQYF

J: TRBJ2-3
V: TRBV29-1
D: -
CDR3: CSVEWDTTDTQYF

J: TRBJ2-3
V: TRBV7-2
D: -
CDR3: CASSLVYRQGSDTQYF

J: TRBJ2-4
V: TRBV28
D: -
CDR3: CASTYGDRGAGIQYF

J: TRBJ2-3
V: TRBV28
D: -
CDR3: CASSPPGPFTDTQYF

J: TRBJ1-1
V: TRBV7-9
D: -
CDR3: CASSLALGGQVEAFF

J: TRBJ2-4
V: TRBV5-1
D: TRBD1
CDR3: CASSSEIPGQGDNIQYF

J: TRBJ2-5
V: TRBV28
D: TRBD1
CDR3: CASSFHGTGGETQYF

J: TRBJ2-5
V: TRBV6-2/TRBV6-3
D: -
CDR3: CASSYGPLATQYF

J: TRBJ1-2
V: TRBV7-8
D: -
CDR3: CASSLAPRNYGYTF

J: TRBJ1-6
V: TRBV10-3
D: -
CDR3: CAIREGDGNSPLHF

J: TRBJ2-2
V: TRBV4-3
D: -
CDR3: CASSPYGGTGELFF

J: TRBJ1-5
V: TRBV28
D: TRBD1
CDR3: CASRDRSSYSNQPQHF

J: TRBJ2-2
V: TRBV5-6
D: -
CDR3: CASSRWFLRNTGELFF

J: TRBJ1-5
V: TRBV7-2
D: -
CDR3: CASGPYGGPQHF

J: TRBJ1-2
V: TRBV7-3
D: -
CDR3: CASSSEGDRVNIYGYTF

J: TRBJ1-6
V: TRBV20-1
D: TRBD1
CDR3: CSAPSGGTSPLHF

J: TRBJ1-6
V: TRBV7-2
D: -
CDR3: CASSSRALINSPLHF

J: TRBJ2-2
V: TRBV7-2
D: TRBD1
CDR3: CASSLGGTGVVGELFF

J: TRBJ1-1
V: TRBV28
D: -
CDR3: CASSSPRGAKTEAFF

J: TRBJ2-5
V: TRBV7-2
D: -
CDR3: CASSLFGGFQETQYF

J: TRBJ2-2
V: TRBV7-2
D: -
CDR3: CASSFQSGELFF

J: TRBJ1-4
V: TRBV28
D: -
CDR3: CASRGFEEKLFF

J: TRBJ1-5
V: TRBV28
D: -
CDR3: CASRGDNNQPQHF

J: TRBJ2-1
V: TRBV6-1
D: TRBD2
CDR3: CASFPGLGYNEQFF

J: TRBJ1-1
V: TRBV12-3/TRBV12-4
D: -
CDR3: CASTTGPNTEAFF

J: TRBJ1-2
V: TRBV12-3/TRBV12-4
D: TRBD1
CDR3: CASSTTGTGPANYGYTF

J: TRBJ1-4
V: TRBV28
D: -
CDR3: CASSLPGLNEKLFF

J: TRBJ2-7
V: TRBV5-1
D: -
CDR3: CASSHESGTGVYEQYF

J: TRBJ1-5
V: TRBV12-3/TRBV12-4
D: -
CDR3: CASRQDSFGQPQHF

J: TRBJ2-5
V: TRBV5-1
D: -
CDR3: CASSLDRGSGETQYF

J: TRBJ2-5
V: TRBV6-6
D: -
CDR3: CASSYGEEETQYF

J: TRBJ1-4
V: TRBV3-1
D: -
CDR3: CASSQVPQVNEKLFF

J: TRBJ2-5
V: TRBV6-5
D: TRBD1
CDR3: CASSYSRTGPETQYF

J: TRBJ2-1
V: TRBV19
D: TRBD2
CDR3: CASSELAGPYNEQFF

J: TRBJ2-1
V: TRBV4-1
D: -
CDR3: CASSHGEEQFF

J: TRBJ1-2
V: TRBV28
D: -
CDR3: CASQDGTGGGYTF

J: TRBJ2-2
V: TRBV3-1
D: TRBD2
CDR3: CASSPKGLAVTGELFF

J: TRBJ2-5
V: TRBV3-1
D: TRBD2
CDR3: CASSSTSGNQETQYF

J: TRBJ1-2
V: TRBV12-3/TRBV12-4
D: -
CDR3: CASSLVQAANYGYTF

J: TRBJ2-7
V: TRBV7-2
D: -
CDR3: CASSLGLRSYEQYF